This T cell receptor (beta chain) was documented in a study of blood T cell repertoires in COVID-19. Study-level background: Some COVID-19 samples were acute and others convalescent; all came from the United States, Italy and Spain. T cells, B-cell-depleted T cells, or PBMCs provided the cDNA or gDNA that served as material.

A few counts support this clone. Per the original methods: Quantification of nucleated cells was approximated via reference gene primer amplification. TCRdb keeps only in-frame clones here, not all; method: immunoSEQ multiplex PCR. That table is the source of V, J and clone size, and D and trimming were worked out from the DNA. The table lists about 310,000 clones, 80% to 90% of them singletons, with around 10% in the top ten. In germline, CDR1 is MDHEN, CDR2 SYDVKM. Trimming removed 5 bases at V and 0 bases at J, with 20 bases between. The CDR3 contains 17 residues. The sequenced sample consisted of PBMCs or T cells enriched from blood (not recorded which). V and J are TRBV28 and TRBJ2-7, with D possibly TRBD1 on 6 matching bases. This clonotype was sampled from a woman aged 18-29 years who had recovered from COVID-19. CDR3 loop: CASSPHKDHRVSYEQYF. The CDR3 coding sequence is TGTGCCAGCAGTCCTCATAAAGACCACAGGGTCTCCTACGAGCAGTACTTC. The full variable domain, its missing parts supplied by reference TRBV28 and TRBJ2-7, is DVKVTQSSRYLVKRTGEKVFLECVQDMDHENMFWYRQDPGLGLRLIYFSYDVKMKEKGDIPEGYSVSREKKERFSLILESASTNQTSMYLCASSPHKDHRVSYEQYFGPGTRLTVT.